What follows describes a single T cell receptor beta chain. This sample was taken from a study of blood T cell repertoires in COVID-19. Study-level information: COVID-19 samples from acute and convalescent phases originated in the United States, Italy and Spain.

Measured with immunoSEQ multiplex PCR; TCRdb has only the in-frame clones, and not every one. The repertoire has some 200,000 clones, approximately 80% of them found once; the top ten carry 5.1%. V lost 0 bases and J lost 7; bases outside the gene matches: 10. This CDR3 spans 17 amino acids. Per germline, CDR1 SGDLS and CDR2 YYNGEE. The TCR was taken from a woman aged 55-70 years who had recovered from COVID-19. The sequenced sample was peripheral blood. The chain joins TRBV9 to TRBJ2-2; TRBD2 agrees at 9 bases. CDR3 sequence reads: CASSVDLGGGAGGELFF. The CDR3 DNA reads TGTGCCAGCAGCGTAGATCTTGGCGGGGGGGCCGGCGGGGAGCTGTTTTTT.